This T cell receptor (beta chain) emerged from a study of T cell changes during pregnancy in multiple sclerosis. The method was immunoSEQ multiplex PCR; TCRdb's version includes in-frame clones alone and lacks a portion of them. Of fewer than 55,000 clones listed, 92% are singletons. CDR1 is KGHSH, CDR2 LQKENI, per germline. The CDR3 spans 18 residues. The V end was cut by 1 base, the J end by 0 bases, with 16 bases between. The clonotype originates from a female donor with multiple sclerosis, enrolled in a pregnancy study. This rearrangement joins TRBV18 to TRBJ2-1; a weak D match, TRBD2 (5 bases). The source material was peripheral blood. The CDR3 protein is CASSPHRAEKHSYNEQFF. CDR3 DNA sequence: TGTGCCAGCTCACCACATAGAGCGGAGAAGCACTCCTACAATGAGCAGTTCTTC.